This T cell receptor beta chain was captured by sequencing in a study of blood T cell repertoires in COVID-19. About the research overall: The United States, Italy and Spain were the sources of the acute and convalescent COVID-19 samples.

Method: immunoSEQ multiplex PCR; TCRdb's copy keeps in-frame clones and lacks some. The sample has 140,000 to 150,000 clones; approximately 90% are singletons. The CDR3 sequence is 18 residues long. J gave up 9 bases and V 0 bases, and 15 bases lay outside the gene matches. Germline loops: CDR1 SGHAT, CDR2 FQNNGV. The study recruited exposed participants who had met a COVID-19 case within 2 weeks before entry. The chain combines TRBV11-2 with TRBJ2-1, with 9 nucleotides matching TRBD1. The sequence was obtained from a woman between 35 and 50 years old who had been exposed to COVID-19. The sequenced sample consisted of PBMCs or T cells enriched from blood (not recorded which). CDR3 sequence: CASSLDPSRDRAFGEQFF. The CDR3, as DNA: TGTGCCAGCAGCTTAGATCCTTCCCGGGACAGGGCTTTCGGTGAGCAGTTCTTC.